Listed below are T cell receptor beta chains from one sample, sequenced in a study of blood T cell repertoires in COVID-19. Assay used: immunoSEQ multiplex PCR; TCRdb lists only in-frame clones, some missing. This sample has around 150,000 clones, with roughly 87% found just once. The specimen sequenced was peripheral blood. Receptor source: a woman in her sixties or seventies who had recovered from COVID-19. CDR3s include the opening cysteine and the closing phenylalanine or tryptophan. Each record gives: D gene, V gene, J gene, CDR3 length, clone size, CDR3 protein, CDR3 DNA. The D gene is left open where the match is weak. Expanded clones are given a class, and other clones once, few, many or no size at all.

D: -; V: TRBV18; J: TRBJ2-1; length: 16; size: once; CDR3: CASSPRAGDSYNEQFF; DNA: TGTGCCAGCTCACCACGGGCAGGGGACTCCTACAATGAGCAGTTCTTC
D: -; V: TRBV19; J: TRBJ2-7; length: 14; size: -; CDR3: CASRYRGGSYEQYF; DNA: TGTGCCAGTAGGTACAGGGGAGGATCCTACGAGCAGTACTTC
D: -; V: TRBV19; J: TRBJ1-1; length: 15; size: -; CDR3: CASSIEGGSNTEAFF; DNA: TGTGCCAGTAGTATAGAAGGGGGATCGAACACTGAAGCTTTCTTT
D: TRBD2; V: TRBV28; J: TRBJ2-7; length: 16; size: -; CDR3: CASSYGLAGGSREQYF; DNA: TGTGCCAGCAGCTACGGACTAGCGGGGGGTTCGCGAGAGCAGTACTTC
D: -; V: TRBV28; J: TRBJ2-5; length: 17; size: -; CDR3: CASSPYRQGLNQETQYF; DNA: TGTGCCAGCAGTCCGTACCGACAGGGACTTAATCAAGAGACCCAGTACTTC
D: TRBD1; V: TRBV4-1; J: TRBJ1-2; length: 17; size: -; CDR3: CASSQSPGTEKGAVYTF; DNA: TGCGCCAGCAGCCAGTCCCCCGGGACAGAAAAAGGTGCAGTATACACCTTC
D: TRBD1; V: TRBV4-1; J: TRBJ1-1; length: 17; size: -; CDR3: CASSQPFGGGGGTEAFF; DNA: TGCGCCAGCAGCCAGCCCTTTGGAGGAGGGGGCGGCACTGAAGCTTTCTTT
D: -; V: TRBV6-5; J: TRBJ2-1; length: 12; size: once; CDR3: CASSPLAGEQFF; DNA: TGTGCCAGCAGTCCACTAGCTGGTGAGCAGTTCTTC
D: TRBD2; V: TRBV28; J: TRBJ2-7; length: 14; size: -; CDR3: CASSLVGRNYEQYF; DNA: TGTGCCAGCAGTTTAGTCGGGAGGAACTACGAGCAGTACTTC
D: -; V: TRBV19; J: TRBJ2-6; length: 17; size: -; CDR3: CASSWAGQTSGANVLTF; DNA: TGTGCCAGTAGTTGGGCGGGACAGACCTCTGGGGCCAACGTCCTGACTTTC
D: -; V: TRBV29-1; J: TRBJ2-1; length: 15; size: -; CDR3: CSVEEAGDTYNEQFF; DNA: TGCAGCGTTGAAGAGGCAGGGGATACCTACAATGAGCAGTTCTTC
D: -; V: TRBV4-2; J: TRBJ1-2; length: 15; size: -; CDR3: CASSQGGLNNYGYTF; DNA: TGTGCCAGCAGCCAAGGAGGTCTCAATAACTATGGCTACACCTTC
D: -; V: TRBV12-3/TRBV12-4; J: TRBJ1-1; length: 13; size: -; CDR3: CASSLRGGSEAFF; DNA: TGTGCCAGCAGCCTCCGCGGGGGTTCTGAAGCTTTCTTT
D: -; V: TRBV25-1; J: TRBJ1-6; length: 14; size: -; CDR3: CASMAGTYNSPLHF; DNA: TGTGCCAGCATGGCCGGGACCTATAATTCACCCCTCCACTTT
D: -; V: TRBV28; J: TRBJ2-7; length: 15; size: -; CDR3: CASSGSEALDYEQYF; DNA: TGTGCCAGCAGTGGTTCAGAGGCTCTGGACTACGAGCAGTACTTC
D: -; V: TRBV19; J: TRBJ1-1; length: 14; size: -; CDR3: CASKEGRVNTEAFF; DNA: TGTGCCAGTAAGGAGGGACGAGTGAACACTGAAGCTTTCTTT
D: -; V: TRBV6-5; J: TRBJ1-1; length: 14; size: once; CDR3: CASSYLQGDTEAFF; DNA: TGTGCCAGCAGTTACCTGCAGGGCGACACTGAAGCTTTCTTT
D: TRBD1; V: TRBV6-5; J: TRBJ1-1; length: 13; size: -; CDR3: CASRDLQGFEAFF; DNA: TGTGCCAGCAGGGATCTACAGGGGTTTGAAGCTTTCTTT
D: TRBD1; V: TRBV11-2; J: TRBJ2-3; length: 14; size: -; CDR3: CASSPYRGHDTQYF; DNA: TGTGCCAGCAGCCCTTACAGGGGGCACGATACGCAGTATTTT
D: -; V: TRBV10-3; J: TRBJ1-2; length: 14; size: -; CDR3: CAISERQGRNGYTF; DNA: TGTGCCATCAGTGAAAGGCAGGGGCGGAATGGCTACACCTTC
D: -; V: TRBV14; J: TRBJ1-6; length: 16; size: -; CDR3: CATSRRAGALNSPLHF; DNA: TGTGCCACCTCGAGGCGGGCAGGGGCTTTGAATTCACCCCTCCACTTT
D: -; V: TRBV6-5; J: TRBJ1-2; length: 13; size: once; CDR3: CASELDGNYGYTF; DNA: TGTGCCAGTGAATTAGACGGGAACTATGGCTACACCTTC
D: -; V: TRBV5-1; J: TRBJ1-2; length: 14; size: -; CDR3: CASSSGGGDYGYTF; DNA: TGCGCCAGCAGCTCCGGGGGGGGCGACTATGGCTACACCTTC
D: -; V: TRBV3-1/TRBV3-2; J: TRBJ1-2; length: 17; size: few; CDR3: CASSQDGIGAAVYGYTF; DNA: TGTGCCAGCAGCCAAGATGGGATAGGGGCGGCAGTCTATGGCTACACCTTC
D: -; V: TRBV5-1; J: TRBJ1-3; length: 16; size: -; CDR3: CASSLIPGEGGNTIYF; DNA: TGCGCCAGCAGCTTGATCCCAGGGGAGGGTGGAAACACCATATATTTT
D: -; V: TRBV5-5; J: TRBJ2-7; length: 12; size: few; CDR3: CATGTYVYEQYF; DNA: TGTGCTACGGGGACATATGTCTACGAGCAGTACTTC
D: -; V: TRBV5-5; J: TRBJ2-7; length: 16; size: -; CDR3: CASSSAGTVTPYEQYF; DNA: TGTGCCAGCAGCTCCGCGGGGACAGTAACGCCCTACGAGCAGTACTTC
D: TRBD2; V: TRBV4-1; J: TRBJ2-7; length: 18; size: -; CDR3: CASSQDTSGGLTSYEQYF; DNA: TGCGCCAGCAGCCAAGATACTAGCGGGGGGTTGACCTCCTACGAGCAGTACTTC
D: TRBD1; V: TRBV3-1/TRBV3-2; J: TRBJ2-7; length: 15; size: -; CDR3: CASSPLPAGGYEQYF; DNA: TGTGCCAGCAGCCCCCTCCCCGCAGGGGGCTACGAGCAGTACTTC
D: -; V: TRBV6-4; J: TRBJ2-3; length: 13; size: -; CDR3: CASSRELTDTQYF; DNA: TGTGCCAGCAGCAGGGAACTCACAGATACGCAGTATTTT
D: -; V: TRBV6-2/TRBV6-3; J: TRBJ2-6; length: 17; size: -; CDR3: CASSYRPGSSGANVLTF; DNA: TGTGCCAGCAGTTACCGACCGGGGAGCTCTGGGGCCAACGTCCTGACTTTC
D: -; V: TRBV28; J: TRBJ2-1; length: 15; size: -; CDR3: CASSFRLAGDNEQFF; DNA: TGTGCCAGCAGTTTCCGTCTGGCAGGTGACAATGAGCAGTTCTTC
D: -; V: TRBV19; J: TRBJ1-5; length: 14; size: -; CDR3: CASEDGTRNQPQHF; DNA: TGTGCCAGTGAAGACGGGACACGCAATCAGCCCCAGCATTTT
D: -; V: TRBV3-1/TRBV3-2; J: TRBJ2-6; length: 17; size: -; CDR3: CASSQDYRASGANVLTF; DNA: TGTGCCAGCAGCCAAGATTACAGGGCCTCTGGGGCCAACGTCCTGACTTTC
D: -; V: TRBV3-1/TRBV3-2; J: TRBJ1-1; length: 15; size: -; CDR3: CASSQGVGQDTEAFF; DNA: TGTGCCAGCAGCCAAGGAGTGGGACAAGACACTGAAGCTTTCTTT
D: -; V: TRBV18; J: TRBJ1-1; length: 15; size: -; CDR3: CASSPPNSMNTEAFF; DNA: TGTGCCAGCTCACCTCCGAACAGTATGAACACTGAAGCTTTCTTT
D: -; V: TRBV21-1; J: TRBJ1-2; length: 17; size: -; CDR3: CASSKEGTGRVNYGYTF; DNA: TGTGCCAGCAGCAAAGAAGGGACAGGGCGGGTTAACTATGGCTACACCTTC
D: TRBD1; V: TRBV3-1/TRBV3-2; J: TRBJ2-7; length: 14; size: -; CDR3: CASSQGGQGAWQYF; DNA: TGTGCCAGCAGCCAAGGGGGACAGGGGGCTTGGCAGTACTTC
D: TRBD2; V: TRBV11-2; J: TRBJ2-3; length: 16; size: -; CDR3: CASSLPTSGGTDTQYF; DNA: TGTGCCAGCAGCTTACCTACTAGCGGGGGCACAGATACGCAGTATTTT
D: -; V: TRBV4-2; J: TRBJ2-7; length: 14; size: -; CDR3: CASSQGQTSYEQYF; DNA: TGTGCCAGCAGCCAAGGACAGACCTCCTACGAGCAGTACTTC
D: -; V: TRBV25-1; J: TRBJ1-1; length: 15; size: -; CDR3: CASAGGIDFNTEAFF; DNA: TGTGCCAGCGCGGGCGGGATAGATTTTAACACTGAAGCTTTCTTT